Each of the 6 T cell receptor beta chains below was sequenced from the same sample in a study of cytomegalovirus exposure and HLA in healthy donors. Measured with immunoSEQ multiplex PCR; TCRdb has only the in-frame clones, and not every one. The sample has approximately 260,000 clones, around 85% seen once; the top ten hold more than 0.8%. Sequenced input: PBMCs. The receptors derive from a young woman in good health and CMV-seronegative.

V usage is TRBV30 and J usage is TRBJ1-3; 8 positions match TRBD1. The junction had 1 base not matched to a gene; V was cut back by 0 bases and J by 9 bases. This CDR3 contains 12 residues. CDR1 GTSNPN and CDR2 SVGIG come from the germline V gene (reference sequence). CDR3 DNA sequence: TGTGCCTGGAGTGTACAGGGGGGCACCATATATTTT. Encoded protein: CAWSVQGGTIYF.

The V gene is TRBV20-1, the J gene TRBJ2-7, with a weak D call TRBD2 (5 bases). This CDR3 has 11 residues. Deletions cut 6 bases from V and 2 bases from J, with 8 bases between. From germline, CDR1 is DFQATT and CDR2 SNEGSKA (reference sequence). The CDR3 here is CSAPGTYEQYF. The DNA for the CDR3 is TGCAGTGCCCCCGGGACCTACGAGCAGTACTTC.

This chain uses TRBV11-3 with TRBJ2-7, with 10 bases fitting TRBD1. Germline CDR1 and CDR2: SGHNT and YENEEA. The junction had 8 bases not matched to a gene; V was cut back by 5 bases and J by 7 bases. CDR3 size: 14 residues. In DNA, the CDR3 is TGTGCCAGCAGCCCCGGGACAGGGGCTTATGAGCAGTACTTC. The encoded protein is CASSPGTGAYEQYF.

The chain combines TRBV6-1 with TRBJ2-5, with 11 bases matching TRBD2. V shed 6 bases, J shed 5 bases, and the junction held 2 bases outside the gene matches. The CDR3 has 13 amino acids. Germline values: CDR1 MNHNS, CDR2 SASEGT. The CDR3 spells CASRLAGVETQYF. As DNA, the CDR3 is TGTGCCAGCAGACTAGCGGGAGTGGAGACCCAGTACTTC.

The chain uses TRBV30 and TRBJ2-6; D might be TRBD2 (6 bases). This CDR3 region has 14 residues. Trimming shortened V by 4 bases and J by 4 bases, and 11 bases separated the two germline ends. Germline V gene sequence: CDR1 GTSNPN, CDR2 SVGIG (reference sequence). CDR3 protein: CAWNRGNGANVLTF. The CDR3 DNA sequence: TGTGCCTGGAACCGGGGGAACGGGGCCAACGTCCTGACTTTC.

CDR3 sequence: CASNPVVAGNNEQFF. The CDR3 DNA follows: TGTGCCAGCAACCCGGTGGTAGCGGGGAATAATGAGCAGTTCTTC. The chain is built from TRBV6-1 and TRBJ2-1, with 8 bases that match TRBD2. Germline loops: CDR1 MNHNS, CDR2 SASEGT. V trimming: 7 bases; J trimming: 7 bases; junction bases outside the gene matches: 12. CDR3 size: 15 residues.